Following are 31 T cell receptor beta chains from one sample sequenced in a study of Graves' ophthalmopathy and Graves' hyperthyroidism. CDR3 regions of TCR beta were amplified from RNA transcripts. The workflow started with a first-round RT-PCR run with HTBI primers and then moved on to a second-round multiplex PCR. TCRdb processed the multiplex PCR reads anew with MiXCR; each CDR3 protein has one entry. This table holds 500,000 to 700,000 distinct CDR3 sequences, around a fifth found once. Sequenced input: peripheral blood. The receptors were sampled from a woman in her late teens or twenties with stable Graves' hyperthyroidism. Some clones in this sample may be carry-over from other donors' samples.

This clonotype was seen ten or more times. The CDR3 nucleotides read TGCGCCAGCAGCTCTCAGCAGCTAGCGGGAGTTGACGAGCAGTACTTC. Its translation: CASSSQQLAGVDEQYF. The gene calls are TRBV5-1 and TRBJ2-7, with 10 bases aligning to TRBD2. The length of the CDR3 is 16 residues. The V gene end was trimmed by 3 bases and the J gene end by 5 bases; junction bases not matched to a gene: 11. Germline values: CDR1 SGHRS, CDR2 YFSETQ. Variable domain in full (rest from reference TRBV5-1 and TRBJ2-7): KAGVTQTPRYLIKTRGQQVTLSCSPISGHRSVSWYQQTPGQGLQFLFEYFSETQRNKGNFPGRFSGRQFSNSRSEMNVSTLELGDSALYLCASSSQQLAGVDEQYFGPGTRLTVT.

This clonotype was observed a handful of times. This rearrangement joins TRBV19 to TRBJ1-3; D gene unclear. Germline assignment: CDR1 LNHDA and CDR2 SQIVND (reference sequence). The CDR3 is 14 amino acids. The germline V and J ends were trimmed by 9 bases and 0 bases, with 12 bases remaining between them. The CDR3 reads CASYQAASGNTIYF. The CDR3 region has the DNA TGTGCCAGCTATCAGGCAGCCTCTGGAAACACCATATATTTT. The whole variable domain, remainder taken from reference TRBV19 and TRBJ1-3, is DGGITQSPKYLFRKEGQNVTLSCEQNLNHDAMYWYRQDPGQGLRLIYYSQIVNDFQKGDIAEGYSVSREKKESFPLTVTSAQKNPTAFYLCASYQAASGNTIYFGEGSWLTVV.

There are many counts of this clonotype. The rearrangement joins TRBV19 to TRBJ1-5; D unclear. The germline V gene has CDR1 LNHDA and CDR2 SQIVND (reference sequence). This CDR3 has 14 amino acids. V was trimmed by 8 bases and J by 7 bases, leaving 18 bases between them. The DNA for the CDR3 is TGTGCCAGTGGTGCGGTAAGGGCCTGGCAGCCCCAGCATTTT. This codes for CASGAVRAWQPQHF.

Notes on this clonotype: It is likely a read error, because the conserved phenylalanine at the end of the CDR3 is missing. CDR3 nucleotide sequence: TGTGCCAGCAGTTTGGTAGCGAGAACTGAAGCTTTCCTT. It yields the protein CASSLVARTEAFL. The J gene is TRBJ1-1, the V gene TRBV12-3 or TRBV12-4; D remains ambiguous. V dropped 3 bases and J dropped 5 bases, with 10 bases sitting between them. The CDR3 runs to 13 residues.

This CDR3 reads CASSLWQGDSPLHF. In nucleotides, the CDR3 is TGTGCCAGCAGTTTATGGCAGGGGGATTCACCCCTCCACTTT. V is TRBV12-3 or TRBV12-4 and J is TRBJ1-6, with TRBD1 identical over 7 bases. The trim removed 2 bases at V and 8 bases at J, leaving 3 bases unmatched. This CDR3 has 14 residues.

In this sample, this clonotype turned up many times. This chain's CDR3 is CASSPVGPYEQYF. CDR3 bases: TGTGCCAGCAGCCCCGTGGGACCCTACGAGCAGTACTTC. The gene calls are TRBV2 and TRBJ2-7; perhaps D is TRBD1 or TRBD2 (5 bases each). Germline lookup yields CDR1 SNHLY and CDR2 FYNNEI. The CDR3 has 13 amino acids. V was trimmed by 6 bases and J by 2 bases, leaving 11 bases between them.

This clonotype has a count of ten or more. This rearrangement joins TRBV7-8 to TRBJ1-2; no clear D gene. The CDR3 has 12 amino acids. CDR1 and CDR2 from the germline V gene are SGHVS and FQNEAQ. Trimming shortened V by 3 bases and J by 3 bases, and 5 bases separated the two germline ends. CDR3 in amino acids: CASSFSDYGYTF. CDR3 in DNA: TGTGCCAGCAGCTTTTCAGACTATGGCTACACCTTC.

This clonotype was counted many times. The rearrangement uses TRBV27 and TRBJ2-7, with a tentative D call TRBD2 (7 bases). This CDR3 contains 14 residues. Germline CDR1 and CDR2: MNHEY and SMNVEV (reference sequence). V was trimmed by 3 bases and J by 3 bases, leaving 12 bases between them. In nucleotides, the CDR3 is TGTGCCAGCAGTTTGGCGGGGGCCTTCTACGAGCAGTACTTC. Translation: CASSLAGAFYEQYF.

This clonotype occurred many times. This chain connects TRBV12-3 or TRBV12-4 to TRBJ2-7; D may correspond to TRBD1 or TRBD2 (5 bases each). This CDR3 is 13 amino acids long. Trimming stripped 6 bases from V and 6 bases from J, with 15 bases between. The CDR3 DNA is TGTGCCAGCAGACTGGCGGGTGGGGGCGAGCAGTACTTC. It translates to CASRLAGGGEQYF.

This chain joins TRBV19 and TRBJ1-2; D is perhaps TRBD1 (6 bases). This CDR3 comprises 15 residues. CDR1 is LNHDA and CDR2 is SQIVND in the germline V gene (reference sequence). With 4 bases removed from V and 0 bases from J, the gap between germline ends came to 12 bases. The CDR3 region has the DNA TGTGCCAGTAGTAGGGGGGACACCTCTAACTATGGCTACACCTTC. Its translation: CASSRGDTSNYGYTF.

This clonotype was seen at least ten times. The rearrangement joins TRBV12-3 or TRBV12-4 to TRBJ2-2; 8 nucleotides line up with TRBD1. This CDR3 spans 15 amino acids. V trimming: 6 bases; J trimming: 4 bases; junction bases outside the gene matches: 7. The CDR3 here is CASSHQTGVTGELFF. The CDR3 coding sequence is TGTGCCAGCAGCCACCAGACAGGGGTCACCGGGGAGCTGTTTTTT.

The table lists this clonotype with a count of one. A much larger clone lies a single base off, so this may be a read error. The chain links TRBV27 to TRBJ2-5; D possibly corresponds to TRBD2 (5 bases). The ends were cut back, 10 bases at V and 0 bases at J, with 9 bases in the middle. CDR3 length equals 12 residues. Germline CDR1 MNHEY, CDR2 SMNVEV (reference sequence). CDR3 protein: CANKDYQETQYF. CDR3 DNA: TGTGCCAACAAGGACTACCAAGAGACCCAGTACTTC.

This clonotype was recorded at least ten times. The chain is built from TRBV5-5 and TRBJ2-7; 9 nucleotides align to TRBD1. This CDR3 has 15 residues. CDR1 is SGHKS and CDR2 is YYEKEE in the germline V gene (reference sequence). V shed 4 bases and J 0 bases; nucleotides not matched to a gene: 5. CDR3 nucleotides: TGTGCCAGCAGCACCGGGACAGGGAACTCCTACGAGCAGTACTTC. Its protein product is CASSTGTGNSYEQYF.

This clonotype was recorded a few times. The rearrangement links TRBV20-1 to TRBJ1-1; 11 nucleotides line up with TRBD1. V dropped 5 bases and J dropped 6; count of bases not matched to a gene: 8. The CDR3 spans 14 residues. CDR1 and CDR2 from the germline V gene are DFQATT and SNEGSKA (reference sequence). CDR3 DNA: TGCAGTGCTCAACCGGGACAGGGGGATTCTGAAGCTTTCTTT. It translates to CSAQPGQGDSEAFF.

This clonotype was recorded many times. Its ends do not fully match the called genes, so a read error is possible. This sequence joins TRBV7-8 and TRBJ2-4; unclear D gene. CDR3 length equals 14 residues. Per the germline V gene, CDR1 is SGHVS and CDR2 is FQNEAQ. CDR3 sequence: CASSPLSDKNIKYF. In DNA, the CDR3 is TGTGCCAGCAGCCCCCTCTCTGACAAAAACATTAAGTACTTC.

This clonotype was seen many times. The CDR3 nucleotides are TGTGCCAGCGGAGAGTTGACATCCTACGAGCAGTACTTC. Amino acids: CASGELTSYEQYF. The chain recombines TRBV28 with TRBJ2-7; D gene uncertain. CDR3 size: 13 residues. V lost 8 bases and J 1 base, leaving 12 bases between the germline ends. The germline gives CDR1 MDHEN, CDR2 SYDVKM.

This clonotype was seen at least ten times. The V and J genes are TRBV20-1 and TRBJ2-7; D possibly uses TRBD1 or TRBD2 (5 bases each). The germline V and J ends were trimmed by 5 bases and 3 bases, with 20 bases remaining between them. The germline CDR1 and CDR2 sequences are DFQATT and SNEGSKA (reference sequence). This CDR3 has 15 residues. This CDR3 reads CSAGDEVERIYEQYF. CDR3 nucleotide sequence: TGCAGTGCTGGGGACGAAGTTGAGCGCATCTACGAGCAGTACTTC.

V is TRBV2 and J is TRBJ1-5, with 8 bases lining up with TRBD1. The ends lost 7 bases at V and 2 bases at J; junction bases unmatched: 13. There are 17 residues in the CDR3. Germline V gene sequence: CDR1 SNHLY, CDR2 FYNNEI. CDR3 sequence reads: CASKSGQGFGRNQPQHF. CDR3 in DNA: TGTGCCAGCAAGTCAGGACAGGGTTTTGGGCGCAATCAGCCCCAGCATTTT. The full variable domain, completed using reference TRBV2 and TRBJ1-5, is EPEVTQTPSHQVTQMGQEVILRCVPISNHLYFYWYRQILGQKVEFLVSFYNNEISEKSEIFDDQFSVERPDGSNFTLKIRSTKLEDSAMYFCASKSGQGFGRNQPQHFGDGTRLSIL.

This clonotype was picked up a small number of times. DNA for the CDR3: TGTGCCAGCAGGGAGACAGGGTTTGGCTCTGGAAACACCATATATTTT. It yields the protein CASRETGFGSGNTIYF. This rearrangement joins TRBV28 to TRBJ1-3; 7 nucleotides line up with TRBD1. In germline, CDR1 is MDHEN, CDR2 SYDVKM. The ends lost 6 bases at V and 0 bases at J; junction bases unmatched: 8. The CDR3 has 16 residues. Together with reference TRBV28 and TRBJ1-3, the CDR3 gives the full variable domain: DVKVTQSSRYLVKRTGEKVFLECVQDMDHENMFWYRQDPGLGLRLIYFSYDVKMKEKGDIPEGYSVSREKKERFSLILESASTNQTSMYLCASRETGFGSGNTIYFGEGSWLTVV.

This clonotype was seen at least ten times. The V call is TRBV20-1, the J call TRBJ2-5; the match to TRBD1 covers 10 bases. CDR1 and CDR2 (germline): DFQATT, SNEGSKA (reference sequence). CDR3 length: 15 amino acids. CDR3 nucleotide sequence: TGCAGCCGATTGGGACAGGGGACTATTAGGGAGACCCAGTACTTC. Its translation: CSRLGQGTIRETQYF.

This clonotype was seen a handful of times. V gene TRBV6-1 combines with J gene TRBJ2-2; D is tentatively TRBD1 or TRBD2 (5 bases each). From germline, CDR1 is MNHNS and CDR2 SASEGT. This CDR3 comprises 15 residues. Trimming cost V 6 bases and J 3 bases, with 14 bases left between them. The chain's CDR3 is CASREALGDTGELFF. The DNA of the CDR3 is TGTGCCAGCAGAGAGGCGCTGGGGGACACCGGGGAGCTGTTTTTT.

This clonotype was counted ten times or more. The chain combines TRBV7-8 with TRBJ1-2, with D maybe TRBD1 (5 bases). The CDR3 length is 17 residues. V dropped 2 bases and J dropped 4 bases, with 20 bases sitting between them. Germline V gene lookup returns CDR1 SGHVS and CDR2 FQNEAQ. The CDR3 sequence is CASSLLRDSGRTYGYTF. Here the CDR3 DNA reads TGTGCCAGCAGCTTACTTAGAGACAGCGGTAGGACCTATGGCTACACCTTC.

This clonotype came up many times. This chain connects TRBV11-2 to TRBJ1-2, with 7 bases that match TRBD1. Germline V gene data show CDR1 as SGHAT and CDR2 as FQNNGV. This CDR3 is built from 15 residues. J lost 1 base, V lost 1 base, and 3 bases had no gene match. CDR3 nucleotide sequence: TGTGCCAGCAGCTTAGTCCGGGACAGTAACTATGGCTACACCTTC. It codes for CASSLVRDSNYGYTF.

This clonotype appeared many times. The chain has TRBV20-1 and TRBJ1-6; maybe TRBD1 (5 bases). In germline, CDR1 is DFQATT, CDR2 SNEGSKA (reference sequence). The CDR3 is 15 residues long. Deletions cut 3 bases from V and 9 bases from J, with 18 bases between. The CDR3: CSARASSWGGSPLHF. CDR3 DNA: TGCAGTGCTAGGGCTAGCTCCTGGGGGGGTTCACCCCTCCACTTT.

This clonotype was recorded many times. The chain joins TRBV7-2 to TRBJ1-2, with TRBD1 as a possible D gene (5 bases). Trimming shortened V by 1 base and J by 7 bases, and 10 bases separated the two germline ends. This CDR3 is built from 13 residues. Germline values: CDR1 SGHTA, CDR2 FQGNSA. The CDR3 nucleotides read TGTGCCAGCAGCTTAGGGGGCCTCGGTGGCTACACCTTC. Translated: CASSLGGLGGYTF.

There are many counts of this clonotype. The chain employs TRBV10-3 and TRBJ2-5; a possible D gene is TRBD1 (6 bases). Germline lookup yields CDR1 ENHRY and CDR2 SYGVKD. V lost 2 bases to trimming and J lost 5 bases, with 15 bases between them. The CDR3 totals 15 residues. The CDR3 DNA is TGTGCCATCAGTGAGGAGGTGGGGGCAGGCGAGACCCAGTACTTC. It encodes CAISEEVGAGETQYF.

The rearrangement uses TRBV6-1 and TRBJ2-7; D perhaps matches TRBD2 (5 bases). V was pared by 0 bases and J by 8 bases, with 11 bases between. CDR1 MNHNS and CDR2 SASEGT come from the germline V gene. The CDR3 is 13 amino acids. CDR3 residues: CASSEARAAKQYF. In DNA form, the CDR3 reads TGTGCCAGCAGTGAAGCGAGGGCAGCGAAGCAGTACTTC.

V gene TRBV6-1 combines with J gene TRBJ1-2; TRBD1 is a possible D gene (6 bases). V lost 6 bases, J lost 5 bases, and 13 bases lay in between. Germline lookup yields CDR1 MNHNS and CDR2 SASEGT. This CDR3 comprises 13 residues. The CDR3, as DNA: TGTGCCAGCAGAGGGGGGACCTGGTATGGCTACACCTTC. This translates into CASRGGTWYGYTF.

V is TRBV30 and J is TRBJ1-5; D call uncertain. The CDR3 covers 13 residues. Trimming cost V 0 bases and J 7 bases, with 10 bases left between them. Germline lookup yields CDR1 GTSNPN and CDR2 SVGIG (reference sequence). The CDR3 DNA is TGTGCCTGGAGTGTGTCTCTGCTCCAGCCCCAGCATTTT. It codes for CAWSVSLLQPQHF.

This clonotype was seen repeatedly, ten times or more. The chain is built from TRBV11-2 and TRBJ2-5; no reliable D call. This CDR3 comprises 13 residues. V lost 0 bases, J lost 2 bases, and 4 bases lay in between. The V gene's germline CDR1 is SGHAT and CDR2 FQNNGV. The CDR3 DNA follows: TGTGCCAGCAGCTTAGATCATCAAGAGACCCAGTACTTC. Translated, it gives CASSLDHQETQYF.

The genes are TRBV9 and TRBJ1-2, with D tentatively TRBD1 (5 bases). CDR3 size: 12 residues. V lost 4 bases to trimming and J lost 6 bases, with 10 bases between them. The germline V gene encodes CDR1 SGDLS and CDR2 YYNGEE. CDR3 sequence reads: CASSHDSDGYTF. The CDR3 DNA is TGTGCCAGCAGCCACGACAGCGATGGCTACACCTTC.